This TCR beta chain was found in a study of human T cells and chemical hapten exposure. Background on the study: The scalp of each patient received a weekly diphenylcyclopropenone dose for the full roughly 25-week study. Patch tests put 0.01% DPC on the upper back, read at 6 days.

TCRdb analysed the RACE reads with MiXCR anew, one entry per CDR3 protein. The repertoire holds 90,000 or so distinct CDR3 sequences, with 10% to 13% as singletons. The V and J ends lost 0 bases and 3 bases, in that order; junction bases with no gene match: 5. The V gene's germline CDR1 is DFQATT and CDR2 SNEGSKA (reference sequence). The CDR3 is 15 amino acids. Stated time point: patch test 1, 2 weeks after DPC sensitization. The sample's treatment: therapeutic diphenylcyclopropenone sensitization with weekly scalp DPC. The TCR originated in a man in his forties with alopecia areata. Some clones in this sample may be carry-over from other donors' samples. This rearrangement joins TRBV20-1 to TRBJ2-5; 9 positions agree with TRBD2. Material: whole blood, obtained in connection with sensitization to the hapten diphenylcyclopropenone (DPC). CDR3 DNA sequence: TGCAGTGCTAGAGATGGCGGGAGGGCGGAAGAGACCCAGTACTTC. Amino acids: CSARDGGRAEETQYF.